Below, 13 T cell receptor beta chains from the same sample are listed, as sequenced in a study of blood T cell repertoires in COVID-19. Repertoires were generated with immunoSEQ multiplex PCR, while TCRdb's copy carries only in-frame clones and drops some. The table lists roughly 280,000 clones, approximately 90% of them singletons. Sequencing input: peripheral blood. Every receptor here comes from a man younger than 35 with active or convalescent COVID-19.

This clone has just one count. This chain uses TRBV19 with TRBJ1-2, with D tentatively TRBD1 (6 bases). In germline, CDR1 is LNHDA, CDR2 SQIVND (reference sequence). The length of the CDR3 is 14 residues. With 5 bases removed from V and 1 base from J, the gap between germline ends came to 11 bases. CDR3 loop: CASSADRFNYGYTF. For the CDR3, the DNA is TGTGCCAGTAGTGCGGACAGATTTAACTATGGCTACACCTTC.

This chain joins TRBV24-1 and TRBJ1-2; D uncertain. The germline CDR1 and CDR2 sequences are KGHDR and SFDVKD. This CDR3 is 14 amino acids long. V gave up 2 bases and J gave up 2 bases, with 8 bases separating them. The CDR3 DNA reads TGTGCCACCAGTGATTGGGCAAGAAACTATGGCTACACCTTC. As protein: CATSDWARNYGYTF.

CDR3 sequence: CAISDGGDQPQHF. CDR3 bases: TGTGCCATCAGTGATGGGGGGGATCAGCCCCAGCATTTT. The rearrangement joins TRBV10-3 to TRBJ1-5; D might be TRBD1 (5 bases). V was trimmed by 3 bases and J by 5 bases, leaving 8 bases between them. Germline V gene sequence: CDR1 ENHRY, CDR2 SYGVKD. This CDR3 is built from 13 residues.

This sequence joins TRBV7-9 and TRBJ1-2, with 7 bases identical to TRBD1. This CDR3 contains 15 residues. J was trimmed by 7 bases and V by 3 bases; bases with no gene match: 11. Germline CDR1 SEHNR, CDR2 FQNEAQ (reference sequence). The CDR3 DNA sequence: TGTGCCAGCAGCTTTATTAGGGGGCGATTGAGTGGCTACACCTTC. It codes for CASSFIRGRLSGYTF.

This rearrangement joins TRBV9 to TRBJ1-1; weak D call: TRBD1 (6 bases). The V and J ends lost 3 bases and 0 bases respectively, with 12 bases between them. From germline, CDR1 is SGDLS and CDR2 YYNGEE. This CDR3 is built from 15 residues. The CDR3 coding sequence is TGTGCCAGCAGCGCTACCGGGACACTGAACACTGAAGCTTTCTTT. This sequence encodes CASSATGTLNTEAFF.

CDR3 residues: CASSQDRKGPIQYF. The CDR3 bases are TGCGCCAGCAGCCAAGATCGGAAGGGGCCCATTCAGTACTTC. The chain is built from TRBV4-3 and TRBJ2-4, with a tentative D call TRBD1 (5 bases). This CDR3 comprises 14 residues. Germline-derived CDR1 and CDR2 are LGHNA and YSLEER. Trimming left V 0 bases short and J 9 bases short, with 12 bases between.

The chain employs TRBV18 and TRBJ1-2; 8 nucleotides line up with TRBD1. The germline CDR1 and CDR2 sequences are KGHSH and LQKENI. Unmatched junction bases numbered 9, after V lost 3 bases and J lost 0 bases. The CDR3 has 17 amino acids. The DNA for the CDR3 is TGTGCCAGCTCACCCAATAGACAGGGGAGCGCTAACTATGGCTACACCTTC. Translation: CASSPNRQGSANYGYTF. The full variable domain, completed using reference TRBV18 and TRBJ1-2, is NAGVMQNPRHLVRRRGQEARLRCSPMKGHSHVYWYRQLPEEGLKFMVYLQKENIIDESGMPKERFSAEFPKEGPSILRIQQVVRGDSAAYFCASSPNRQGSANYGYTFGSGTRLTVV.

The genes are TRBV4-1 and TRBJ2-7; no clear D. V was shortened by 4 bases and J by 3 bases, with 13 bases between the two germline ends. The CDR3 is made up of 14 amino acids. Per germline, CDR1 MGHRA and CDR2 YSYEKL. In DNA, the CDR3 is TGCGCCAGCAGCCTGGGTACAGCCTTCTACGAGCAGTACTTC. Its translation is CASSLGTAFYEQYF.

The rearrangement uses TRBV6-5 and TRBJ2-7, with 12 bases lining up with TRBD2. Germline CDR1 and CDR2: MNHEY and SVGAGI. This CDR3 region has 15 residues. V lost 7 bases and J lost 3; bases outside the gene matches: 7. CDR3 residues: CASTSLAGGHYEQYF. CDR3 bases: TGTGCCAGCACCTCACTAGCGGGAGGCCACTACGAGCAGTACTTC.

This clone has only a few counts. V gene TRBV5-4 combines with J gene TRBJ2-1, with 7 bases identical to TRBD1. The CDR3 sequence is 15 residues long. Germline CDR1 is SGHNT and CDR2 is YYREEE (reference sequence). Losses at the gene ends were 5 bases for V and 8 bases for J; bases not matched to a gene: 13. Here the CDR3 DNA reads TGTGCCAGCAGACGGGTGGGACAGCGTGAGGATGAGCAGTTCTTC. Protein sequence: CASRRVGQREDEQFF.

The CDR3 region has the DNA TGTGCCAGCAGTCCAGGGACTGCAGATACGCAGTATTTT. Translated: CASSPGTADTQYF. V usage is TRBV27 and J usage is TRBJ2-3, with D possibly TRBD2 on 6 matching bases. CDR3 length: 13 amino acids. Germline V gene sequence: CDR1 MNHEY, CDR2 SMNVEV (reference sequence). Trimming pared 5 bases from V and 4 bases from J, leaving 10 bases between.

This sequence joins TRBV4-3 and TRBJ2-2; 9 bases align to TRBD2. CDR3 length: 16 residues. Germline assignment: CDR1 LGHNA and CDR2 YSLEER. V trimming: 3 bases; J trimming: 6 bases; junction bases outside the gene matches: 8. The CDR3 sequence: CASSQASSGIAGELFF. CDR3 DNA: TGCGCCAGCAGCCAGGCCTCTAGCGGGATTGCCGGGGAGCTGTTTTTT.

This chain joins TRBV11-2 and TRBJ2-5; the match to TRBD2 covers 13 bases. This CDR3 has 17 residues. Looked up from germline, CDR1 is SGHAT and CDR2 is FQNNGV. V was pared by 5 bases and J by 5 bases, with 11 bases of the junction left unmatched. CDR3 coding DNA: TGTGCCAGCAGCGAAACACTAGCGGGGGGGCCTTGGGAGACCCAGTACTTC. It translates to CASSETLAGGPWETQYF.